The 15 T cell receptor beta chains presented below share a single source sample, sequenced in a study of T cell changes during pregnancy in multiple sclerosis. Using immunoSEQ multiplex PCR, the repertoire was profiled, and TCRdb retains in-frame clones only, with some absent. The sample lists some 60,000 clones, 90% occurring once. The sequencing used peripheral blood, collected in the first trimester of pregnancy. These receptors all stem from a female donor in good health, enrolled as a control in a pregnancy study.

This chain links TRBV7-9 with TRBJ1-2, with 7 bases that match TRBD1. The CDR3 is made up of 18 amino acids. V shed 2 bases, J shed 4 bases, and the junction held 16 bases outside the gene matches. Germline CDR1 and CDR2: SEHNR and FQNEAQ (reference sequence). CDR3 amino acids: CASSLIWGNKEGAYGYTF. The CDR3 DNA reads TGTGCCAGCAGCTTAATTTGGGGCAACAAGGAGGGGGCCTATGGCTACACCTTC.

CDR3: CASSFLAALRGDTQYF. DNA of the CDR3: TGTGCCAGCAGCTTCCTAGCGGCCCTAAGGGGAGATACGCAGTATTTT. The genes are TRBV5-8 and TRBJ2-3, with 7 nucleotides matching TRBD2. Per germline, CDR1 SGHTS and CDR2 YDEGEE. Trimming at V came to 2 bases and at J to 5 bases, leaving 11 bases not matched to a gene. The CDR3 is 16 residues long.

Only one count was recorded for this clone. This chain connects TRBV7-8 to TRBJ1-2; D perhaps matches TRBD1 (6 bases). The CDR3 sequence is 13 residues long. V lost 5 bases and J 5 bases, leaving 12 bases between the germline ends. CDR1 is SGHVS, CDR2 FQNEAQ, per germline. CDR3 region: CASSPQGKYGYTF. In nucleotides, the CDR3 is TGTGCCAGCAGCCCACAGGGTAAATATGGCTACACCTTC.

The genes are TRBV30 and TRBJ2-5; a possible D gene is TRBD2 (5 bases). V was cut by 3 bases and J by 0 bases, with 20 bases left in between. CDR1 is GTSNPN, CDR2 SVGIG, per germline (reference sequence). The CDR3 consists of 17 residues. Written as DNA, the CDR3 is TGTGCCTGGAGGGCGCGTGGTACTGGAGGATACCAAGAGACCCAGTACTTC. As protein: CAWRARGTGGYQETQYF.

The V gene is TRBV4-1, the J gene TRBJ2-7; TRBD2 matches 13 bases. V was pared by 0 bases and J by 4 bases, with 3 bases of the junction left unmatched. The CDR3 consists of 16 residues. Germline assignment: CDR1 MGHRA and CDR2 YSYEKL. CDR3 sequence: CASSQERTSGSYEQYF. The CDR3, as DNA: TGCGCCAGCAGCCAAGAGCGGACTAGCGGGAGTTACGAGCAGTACTTC.

V gene TRBV27 combines with J gene TRBJ2-1; 9 nucleotides line up with TRBD2. V was clipped by 3 bases and J by 2 bases; unmatched bases: 8. This CDR3 is 17 amino acids long. Germline loops: CDR1 MNHEY, CDR2 SMNVEV (reference sequence). The CDR3 region has the DNA TGTGCCAGCAGTTTTGAGGTGCGGGAGGGCGCCTACAATGAGCAGTTCTTC. Residues: CASSFEVREGAYNEQFF.

The rearrangement joins TRBV5-4 to TRBJ2-1; 16 bases are a match to TRBD2. Trimming cost V 3 bases and J 9 bases; bases outside gene matches: 6. The germline gives CDR1 SGHNT, CDR2 YYREEE (reference sequence). The CDR3 is 16 residues long. The CDR3 sequence: CASSSGTSGRGAEQFF. The CDR3 DNA sequence: TGTGCCAGCAGCTCGGGGACTAGCGGGAGGGGGGCTGAGCAGTTCTTC.

The V call is TRBV28, the J call TRBJ2-7; the D gene is possibly TRBD1 (6 bases). The CDR3 consists of 12 residues. V lost 7 bases, J lost 3 bases, and 10 bases lay in between. Germline CDR1 reads MDHEN; CDR2 reads SYDVKM. The CDR3 sequence is CASTSQGYEQYF. The CDR3 nucleotides read TGTGCCAGCACGTCACAGGGCTACGAGCAGTACTTC.

The chain joins TRBV9 to TRBJ2-3; D unresolved. The V end lost 0 bases, the J end lost 6 bases, and 11 bases lay between the germline ends. Germline V gene lookup returns CDR1 SGDLS and CDR2 YYNGEE. CDR3 length: 14 amino acids. In DNA form, the CDR3 reads TGTGCCAGCAGCGTAGTAGATGGAGCGGATACGCAGTATTTT. It codes for CASSVVDGADTQYF.

The chain recombines TRBV2 with TRBJ2-7; perhaps TRBD2 as D (6 bases). This CDR3 has 14 residues. The V and J ends lost 7 bases and 2 bases respectively, with 15 bases between them. Germline assignment: CDR1 SNHLY and CDR2 FYNNEI. The CDR3 here is CASNTLGGAYEQYF. Here the CDR3 DNA reads TGTGCCAGCAACACACTAGGCGGGGCCTACGAGCAGTACTTC.

This chain links TRBV10-3 with TRBJ2-3; D not certain. Trimming pared 7 bases from V and 6 bases from J, leaving 11 bases between. Germline loops: CDR1 ENHRY, CDR2 SYGVKD. This CDR3 contains 12 residues. The CDR3 region has the DNA TGTGCCATCAATACGGAGACGGATACGCAGTATTTT. Amino acids: CAINTETDTQYF.

The V and J genes are TRBV5-1 and TRBJ1-1; 8 bases map to TRBD1. Per the germline V gene, CDR1 is SGHRS and CDR2 is YFSETQ. This CDR3 is 14 amino acids long. Trimming removed 3 bases from V and 4 bases from J; junction bases left unmatched: 5. CDR3 nucleotide sequence: TGCGCCAGCAGCTCGGGACAGGCCCCCACTGAAGCTTTCTTT. It specifies CASSSGQAPTEAFF.

This sequence joins TRBV29-1 and TRBJ2-1; TRBD1 aligns across 7 bases. This CDR3 contains 14 residues. Germline-derived CDR1 and CDR2 are SQVTM and ANQGSEA. The junction had 1 base not matched to a gene; V was cut back by 1 base and J by 1 base. In DNA form, the CDR3 reads TGCAGCGTTGAAGTACAGGGGTCCTACAATGAGCAGTTCTTC. Amino acids: CSVEVQGSYNEQFF.

With regard to this clone: One junction end does not reproduce the germline sequence, and a read error may be involved. This chain links TRBV29-1 with TRBJ1-1; TRBD1 agrees at 8 bases. CDR3 size: 14 residues. Germline-derived CDR1 and CDR2 are SQVTM and ANQGSEA. CDR3 bases: TGCAGCGTCGAAGCCGGACAGGGAAGGGATGAAGCTTTCTTT. Its protein is CSVEAGQGRDEAFF. Combining the CDR3 with reference TRBV29-1 and TRBJ1-1 gives the whole variable domain SAVISQKPSRDICQRGTSLTIQCQVDSQVTMMFWYRQQPGQSLTLIATANQGSEATYESGFVIDKFPISRPNLTFSTLTVSNMSPEDSSIYLCSVEAGQGRDEAFFGQGTRLTVV.

The V gene is TRBV6-6, the J gene TRBJ2-7; weak D call: TRBD2 (6 bases). Germline CDR1 and CDR2: MNHNY and SVGAGI (reference sequence). V was trimmed by 2 bases and J by 4 bases, leaving 9 bases between them. There are 13 residues in the CDR3. Here the CDR3 reads CASSYGRDYEQYF. In DNA, the CDR3 is TGTGCCAGCAGTTACGGGCGGGATTACGAGCAGTACTTC.